The 5 T cell receptor beta chains below all came from one sample that was sequenced in a study of breast tumors, draining lymph nodes, adjacent tissues. Axillary draining lymph nodes of breast cancer patients supplied the node samples. TCRdb redid the calling of the multiplex PCR reads with MiXCR, one entry per CDR3 protein. Found here are around 300,000 distinct CDR3 sequences, 30% to 35% of them singletons; the top ten hold roughly 1.1%. The material sequenced was axillary lymph node tissue. The receptors were gathered from a female donor with breast cancer. Some clones in this sample may be carry-over from other donors' samples.

This clonotype was counted at least ten times. The chain links TRBV4-1 to TRBJ1-2; unclear D gene. This CDR3 has 15 amino acids. Deletions cut 0 bases from V and 8 bases from J, with 16 bases between. Germline values: CDR1 MGHRA, CDR2 YSYEKL. The CDR3 protein is CASSQDLGAPRGYTF. CDR3 nucleotides: TGCGCCAGCAGCCAAGATCTCGGAGCCCCAAGGGGCTACACCTTC.

This chain links TRBV7-3 with TRBJ2-2; D is perhaps TRBD2 (6 bases). The CDR3 is made up of 16 amino acids. V lost 8 bases to trimming and J lost 3 bases, with 19 bases between them. The germline gives CDR1 SGHTA, CDR2 FQGTGA. CDR3 loop: CASSPPMRGDTGELFF. CDR3 nucleotides: TGTGCCAGCTCACCACCTATGCGGGGAGACACCGGGGAGCTGTTTTTT.

This clonotype was seen at least ten times. J is TRBJ2-7 and V is TRBV5-6; 11 nucleotides agree with TRBD2. Germline CDR1 is SGHDT and CDR2 is YYEEEE. CDR3 length: 15 residues. J was trimmed by 2 bases and V by 4 bases; bases with no gene match: 5. In DNA form, the CDR3 reads TGTGCCAGCAGCGAAGTAGCGGGAGGGCCCTACGAGCAGTACTTC. It yields the protein CASSEVAGGPYEQYF.

On this clonotype itself: Possible read error: a much larger clone is one base away. This rearrangement joins TRBV20-1 to TRBJ2-7, with D perhaps matching TRBD1 or TRBD2 (6 bases each). The CDR3 sequence is 14 residues long. The V gene's germline CDR1 is DFQATT and CDR2 SNEGSKA (reference sequence). V lost 4 bases, J lost 6 bases, and 19 bases lay in between. The DNA for the CDR3 is TGCAGTGCTAAGCGAGGAGGGGGAGGAACCGAGCAGTACTTC. It translates to CSAKRGGGGTEQYF.

This clonotype was counted many times. V is TRBV4-1 and J is TRBJ2-1; D possibly matches TRBD1 or TRBD2 (5 bases each). Germline CDR1 is MGHRA and CDR2 is YSYEKL. The CDR3 totals 17 residues. V shed 2 bases and J shed 6 bases, with 20 bases lying between them. The CDR3 DNA reads as TGCGCCAGCAGCCAATCCCCCGGGACGCAGCCAGGCAATGAGCAGTTCTTC. This gives the protein CASSQSPGTQPGNEQFF.